This T cell receptor (beta chain) was sequenced during a study of OX40 agonist ivuxolimab in advanced cancers. The assay was immunoSEQ multiplex PCR, and TCRdb's table has in-frame clones only and misses some. Of 40,000 to 45,000 clones in the sample, around three quarters are singletons; the top ten hold 3.5% to 5%. Notes on the study in general: The specificity for antigen of the expanded peripheral T cells was not determined. Partial responders dosed at 0.1-3.0 mg/kg displayed clonal expansion ranking among the lowest.

The CDR3 runs 16 residues. Germline V CDR1 and CDR2: LNHDA, SQIVND (reference sequence). V lost 10 bases and J lost 0, with 16 bases in between. A note on this clone: What it recognizes is unknown.

The V and J genes are TRBV19 and TRBJ2-6; D is perhaps TRBD2 (5 bases). Sequencing was performed on CD4+ or CD8+ T cells sorted from blood, taken in a trial of the OX40 agonist ivuxolimab. The TCR comes from an adult with an advanced solid tumor such as melanoma, head and neck, liver or kidney cancer. The CDR3 is CATTRDYGSGANVLTF. CDR3 nucleotide sequence: TGTGCCACCACACGGGATTACGGCTCTGGGGCCAACGTCCTGACTTTC.